This entry is about one T cell receptor beta chain. This clone's antigen is unknown. There are no base qualities to consult, and no much larger clone falls within one base. The CDR3 regions of human TCRbeta chains were analyzed by immunosequencing. Turning to the authors' computational methods: TCRs in the repertoires were matched against a reference library of SARS-CoV-2-specific TCRs that had been generated with the MIRA antigen-specificity platform. Breadth was defined as the fraction of unique TCRs that were SARS-CoV-2-associated. Depth was defined as the fraction of total T cells that were SARS-CoV-2-associated. Using the MIRA data, each spike-specific TCR was assigned both to the spike region to which the TCR was reactive and to a CD4 or CD8 class. Log10-transformed breadth and depth values were compared by one-way ANOVA with Sidak's multiple comparisons tests. Held by TCRdb, this immuneACCESS table contains in-frame sequences only and omits some clones. Under half of the omission traces to an unresolved V gene where checked; the cause of the rest is unknown. V, J and clone size were drawn from that table, and D and trimming were deduced from the DNA. For this sample the table gives tens of thousands of clones, of which 85% to 90% were detected only once. The ten largest clonotypes hold about 7% of the sample.

The data stem from a study of T cell responses to AZD1222 COVID-19 vaccine (dated by TCRdb to 2020 to 2023). For the wider study: Because spike-specific TCR depth and breadth did not differ between the two schedules, AZD1222 recipients who got a second dose at roughly 4 weeks were pooled with those who got a second dose at roughly 12 weeks. A total of 230 to 250 trial participants underwent TCR sequencing, of whom roughly 210 had received two doses of AZD1222 and approximately 26 had received two doses of the MenACWY control vaccine. Trial participants were enrolled by age into subgroups of 18-55, 56-69 and 70-plus years, and roughly 150, 30 and 60 TCR-sequenced participants, respectively, were included in these subgroups. What the authors observed across the whole study: No day 14 peak-response samples were available, so repertoires were characterized only after the peak T cell response. Reportedly, almost half of the unique spike-specific TCRs recognized epitopes lying outside the regions that are mutated in the B.1.351 and B.1.1.7 variants. In the small 56-69-year group, the increase in depth fell short of significance, most likely because of low power. A significant rise in spike-specific TCR breadth and depth was observed after two AZD1222 doses relative to day 0 and relative to MenACWY recipients. Vaccine-associated CD4 TCRs spanned the whole spike protein, with dominant responses in regions 160-218 and 743-854. Participants were mostly white British, with more females than males. The authors suggested clonal diversity may have been underestimated. Conclusions about previously exposed vaccinees are limited, since just 6 or 7 AZD1222 recipients were seropositive for SARS-CoV-2 at baseline.

The sample's time point label, in plain terms: baseline before first vaccination. Samples from vaccinated people were obtained from the UK trials COV001 and COV002, which included a single-blind randomized controlled phase 2/3 trial of AZD1222 (ChAdOx1 nCoV-19) in healthy adults. Trial participant PBMC samples were collected at day 0 and day 28 after the second dose for TCRbeta chain sequencing. The V end loses 1 base and the J end loses 8 bases, and a stretch of 12 bases separates them. CDR1 is given as WNHNN and CDR2 as SYGVQD, both from the germline V gene (reference sequence). From cysteine to phenylalanine, the CDR3 is 14 amino acids long. Solely the CDR3 DNA is kept, with 42 bases framed from the first base.

The sample consisted of peripheral blood, taken on day 0 of AZD1222 vaccination. This receptor was taken from an adult in good health. The chain joins TRBV10-1 to TRBJ2-1; the D gene cannot be resolved reliably. The CDR3 region has the sequence CASSEFLVEDEQFF. The DNA is TGCGCCAGCAGTGAGTTCCTAGTAGAGGATGAGCAGTTCTTC.